This T cell receptor beta chain was documented in a study of cytomegalovirus exposure and HLA in healthy donors. Study at large: Early release data held around 82 million unique TCRs from HLA-typed donors. Study-level findings and limits: What was likely a sequencing artifact was a cluster of highly shared sequence variants. The authors later found HLA-associated TCR beta chains more clonally expanded than equally common others. In vitro checks showed that a few CMV-associated chains really do target CMV antigens.

The V gene lost 5 bases and the J gene lost 2 bases, with 9 bases spanning the gap. This CDR3 region has 13 residues. Germline V lookup: CDR1 LNHDA, CDR2 SQIVND (reference sequence). The PCR contained 60 Vbeta and 13 Jbeta primers. Assay: immunoSEQ multiplex PCR; the TCRdb copy retains only in-frame clones and omits some. The table counts some 130,000 clones; 1.5% to 2% lies in the top ten. Turning to this clone: The antigen is not known.

Input material: PBMCs. The receptor was isolated from a woman aged 40 to 55 in good health and CMV-seropositive. The V call is TRBV19, the J call TRBJ1-1; the D is unclear. The CDR3 bases are TGTGCCAGTAGTCCTATCGCTAACACTGAAGCTTTCTTT. This codes for CASSPIANTEAFF.